The 7 T cell receptor beta chains below come from one sample, sequenced in a study of cytomegalovirus exposure and HLA in healthy donors. Use of 60 Vbeta and 13 Jbeta primers characterized the PCR. TCRdb's table, derived via immunoSEQ multiplex PCR, lists solely in-frame clones and lacks some. The sample shows about 160,000 clones, about 85% of them seen only once. Sequencing input: PBMCs. The receptors come from a man aged 45-65 years in good health and CMV-seropositive.

This chain connects TRBV30 to TRBJ1-2; 7 bases fit TRBD1. Germline assignment: CDR1 GTSNPN and CDR2 SVGIG (reference sequence). This CDR3 has 12 residues. Trimming cost V 3 bases and J 6 bases; bases outside gene matches: 4. The CDR3 DNA reads TGTGCCTGGAGAGACAGGGCTAATGGCTACACCTTC. Protein sequence: CAWRDRANGYTF. The whole variable domain, filled in from reference TRBV30 and TRBJ1-2, reads SQTIHQWPATLVQPVGSPLSLECTVEGTSNPNLYWYRQAAGRGLQLLFYSVGIGQISSEVPQNLSASRPQDRQFILSSKKLLLSDSGFYLCAWRDRANGYTFGSGTRLTVV.

The V call is TRBV27, the J call TRBJ2-1; the match to TRBD2 covers 7 bases. After removal of 3 bases from V and 14 bases from J, the junction contained 7 bases not matched to a gene. This CDR3 region has 12 residues. Per germline, CDR1 MNHEY and CDR2 SMNVEV (reference sequence). CDR3 region: CASSLLGGREFF. The CDR3 nucleotides are TGTGCCAGCAGTTTGTTGGGCGGGAGAGAGTTCTTC.

This chain joins TRBV9 and TRBJ2-6; TRBD2 aligns across 7 bases. V lost 4 bases and J lost 0; bases outside the gene matches: 7. The CDR3 is made up of 17 amino acids. Germline CDR1 is SGDLS and CDR2 is YYNGEE. The CDR3 coding sequence is TGTGCCAGCAGCCCCTCAGCGGGGATCTCTGGGGCCAACGTCCTGACTTTC. Its translation is CASSPSAGISGANVLTF.

This clone was seen a single time. This rearrangement joins TRBV9 to TRBJ2-2; D perhaps matches TRBD2 (6 bases). This CDR3 has 14 amino acids. The V gene lost 0 bases and the J gene lost 6 bases, with 9 bases spanning the gap. From germline, CDR1 is SGDLS and CDR2 YYNGEE. The CDR3 bases are TGTGCCAGCAGCGTAGGAGGAGGGCCCGGGGAGCTGTTTTTT. Translation: CASSVGGGPGELFF.

The V gene is TRBV10-3, the J gene TRBJ2-6; possibly TRBD1 for D (5 bases). Per germline, CDR1 ENHRY and CDR2 SYGVKD. The CDR3 length is 17 residues. V was cut by 6 bases and J by 0 bases, with 15 bases left in between. CDR3: CAISVTGRASGANVLTF. The CDR3 nucleotides read TGTGCCATCAGCGTAACAGGAAGGGCCTCTGGGGCCAACGTCCTGACTTTC.

The rearrangement joins TRBV28 to TRBJ1-4; D possibly corresponds to TRBD1 (5 bases). V dropped 5 bases and J dropped 8 bases, with 21 bases sitting between them. The V gene's germline CDR1 is MDHEN and CDR2 SYDVKM. The CDR3 extends over 16 amino acids. In DNA form, the CDR3 reads TGTGCCAGCAGTCGAACCCGGGGGGAATGGCGAGAAAAACTGTTTTTT. This sequence encodes CASSRTRGEWREKLFF.

The gene calls are TRBV2 and TRBJ2-2; D is perhaps TRBD1 (5 bases). The CDR3 spans 12 residues. Trimming took 9 bases from V and 3 from J, leaving 8 bases between them. Germline CDR1 SNHLY, CDR2 FYNNEI. The CDR3 sequence is CASKGYTGELFF. DNA of the CDR3: TGTGCCAGTAAGGGGTACACCGGGGAGCTGTTTTTT.